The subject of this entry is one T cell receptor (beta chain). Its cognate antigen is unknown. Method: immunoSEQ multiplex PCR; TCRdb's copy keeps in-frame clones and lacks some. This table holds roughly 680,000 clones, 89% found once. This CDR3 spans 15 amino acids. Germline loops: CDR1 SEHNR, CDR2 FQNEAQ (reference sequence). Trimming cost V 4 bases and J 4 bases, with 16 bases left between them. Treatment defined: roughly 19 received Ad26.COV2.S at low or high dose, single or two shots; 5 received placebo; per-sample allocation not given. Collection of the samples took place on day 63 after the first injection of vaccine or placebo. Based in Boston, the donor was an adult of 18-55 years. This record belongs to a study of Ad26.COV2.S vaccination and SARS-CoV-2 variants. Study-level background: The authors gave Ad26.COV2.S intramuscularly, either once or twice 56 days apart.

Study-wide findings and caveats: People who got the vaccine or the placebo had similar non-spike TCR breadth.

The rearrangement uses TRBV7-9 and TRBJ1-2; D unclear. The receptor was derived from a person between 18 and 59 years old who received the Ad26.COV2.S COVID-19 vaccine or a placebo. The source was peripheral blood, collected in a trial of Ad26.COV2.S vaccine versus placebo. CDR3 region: CASSSSGPTRYGYTF. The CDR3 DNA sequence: TGTGCCAGCAGCTCATCCGGACCGACCCGCTATGGCTACACCTTC. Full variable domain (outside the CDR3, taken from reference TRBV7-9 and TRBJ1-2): DTGVSQNPRHKITKRGQNVTFRCDPISEHNRLYWYRQTLGQGPEFLTYFQNEAQLEKSRLLSDRFSAERPKGSFSTLEIQRTEQGDSAMYLCASSSSGPTRYGYTFGSGTRLTVV.